The T cell receptor beta chain described here comes from a study of cytomegalovirus exposure and HLA in healthy donors. This CDR3 has 17 amino acids. Looked up from germline, CDR1 is SGHRS and CDR2 is YFSETQ. Trimming at V came to 0 bases and at J to 3 bases, leaving 9 bases not matched to a gene. Whole-study findings and limits: The study had only CMV serostatus as immune exposure information.

Amplification used 60 Vbeta primers and 13 Jbeta primers. The assay was immunoSEQ multiplex PCR, and TCRdb's table has in-frame clones only and misses some. The data hold 150,000 to 200,000 clones, with over 60% observed a single time. As for this clone: As yet, its antigen is unknown.

V gene TRBV5-1 combines with J gene TRBJ2-1; 7 bases are shared with TRBD1. Sequencing input: PBMCs. The TCR originated in a man in his fifties in good health and CMV-seropositive. The CDR3 loop is CASSLAPGTDFYNEQFF. In DNA, the CDR3 is TGCGCCAGCAGCTTGGCCCCCGGGACAGACTTCTACAATGAGCAGTTCTTC.